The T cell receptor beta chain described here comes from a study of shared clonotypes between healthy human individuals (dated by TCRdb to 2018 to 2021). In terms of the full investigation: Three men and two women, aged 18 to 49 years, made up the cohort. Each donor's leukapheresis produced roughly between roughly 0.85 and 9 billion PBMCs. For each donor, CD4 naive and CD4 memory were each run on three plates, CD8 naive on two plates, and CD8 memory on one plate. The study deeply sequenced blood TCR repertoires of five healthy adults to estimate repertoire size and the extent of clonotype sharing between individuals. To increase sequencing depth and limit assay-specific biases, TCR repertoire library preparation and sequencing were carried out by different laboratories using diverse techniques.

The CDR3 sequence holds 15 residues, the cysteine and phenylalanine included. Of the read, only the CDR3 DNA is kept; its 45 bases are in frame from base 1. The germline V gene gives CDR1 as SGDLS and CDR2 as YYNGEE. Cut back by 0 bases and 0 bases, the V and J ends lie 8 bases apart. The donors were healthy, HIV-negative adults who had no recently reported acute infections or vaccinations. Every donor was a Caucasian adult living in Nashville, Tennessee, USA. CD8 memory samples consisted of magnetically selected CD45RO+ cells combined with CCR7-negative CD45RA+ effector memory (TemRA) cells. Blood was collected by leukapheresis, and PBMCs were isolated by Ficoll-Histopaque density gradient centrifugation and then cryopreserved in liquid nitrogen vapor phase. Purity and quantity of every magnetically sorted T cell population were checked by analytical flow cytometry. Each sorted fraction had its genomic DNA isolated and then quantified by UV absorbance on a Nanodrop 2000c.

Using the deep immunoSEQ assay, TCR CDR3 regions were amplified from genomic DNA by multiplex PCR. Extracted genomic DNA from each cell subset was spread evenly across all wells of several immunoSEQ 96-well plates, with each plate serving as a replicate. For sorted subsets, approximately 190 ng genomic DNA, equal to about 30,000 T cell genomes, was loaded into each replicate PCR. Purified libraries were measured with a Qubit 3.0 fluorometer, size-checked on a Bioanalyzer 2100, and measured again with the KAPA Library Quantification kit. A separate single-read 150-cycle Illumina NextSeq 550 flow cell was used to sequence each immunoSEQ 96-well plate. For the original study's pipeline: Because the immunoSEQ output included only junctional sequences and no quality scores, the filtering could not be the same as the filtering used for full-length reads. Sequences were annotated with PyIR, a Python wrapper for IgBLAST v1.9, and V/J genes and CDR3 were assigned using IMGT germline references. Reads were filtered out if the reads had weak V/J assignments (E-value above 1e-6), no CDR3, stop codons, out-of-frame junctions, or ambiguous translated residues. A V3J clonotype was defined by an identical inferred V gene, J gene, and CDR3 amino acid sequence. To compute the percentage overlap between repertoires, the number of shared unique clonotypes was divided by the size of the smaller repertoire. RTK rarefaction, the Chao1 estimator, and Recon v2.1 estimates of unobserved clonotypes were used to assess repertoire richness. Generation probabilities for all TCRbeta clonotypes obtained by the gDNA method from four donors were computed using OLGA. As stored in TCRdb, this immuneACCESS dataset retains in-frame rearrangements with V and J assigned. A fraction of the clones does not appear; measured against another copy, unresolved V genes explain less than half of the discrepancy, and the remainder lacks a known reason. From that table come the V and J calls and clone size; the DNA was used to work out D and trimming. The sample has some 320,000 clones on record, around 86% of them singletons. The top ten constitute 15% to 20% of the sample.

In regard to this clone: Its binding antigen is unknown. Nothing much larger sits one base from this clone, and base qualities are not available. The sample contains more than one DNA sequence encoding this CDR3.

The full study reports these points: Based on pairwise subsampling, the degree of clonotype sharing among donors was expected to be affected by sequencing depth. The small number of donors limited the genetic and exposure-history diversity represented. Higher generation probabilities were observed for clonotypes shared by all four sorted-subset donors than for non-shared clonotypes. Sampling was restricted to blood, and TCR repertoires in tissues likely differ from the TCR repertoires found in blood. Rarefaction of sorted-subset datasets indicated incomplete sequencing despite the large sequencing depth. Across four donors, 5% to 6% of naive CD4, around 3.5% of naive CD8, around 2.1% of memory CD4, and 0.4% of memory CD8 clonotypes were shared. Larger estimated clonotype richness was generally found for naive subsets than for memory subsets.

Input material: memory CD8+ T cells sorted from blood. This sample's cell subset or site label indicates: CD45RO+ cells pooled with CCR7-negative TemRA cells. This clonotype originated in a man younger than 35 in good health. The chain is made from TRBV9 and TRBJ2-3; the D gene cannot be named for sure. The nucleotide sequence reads TGTGCCAGCAGCGTAGACGGTACCAGCACAGATACGCAGTATTTT. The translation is CASSVDGTSTDTQYF.